A single sample gave rise to the 27 T cell receptor beta chains below, sequenced in a study of blood T cell repertoires in COVID-19 (TCRdb year 2020). Preparation of the library involved the immunoSEQ multiplex PCR assay. The immuneACCESS repertoire file appears here via TCRdb, limited to in-frame rearrangements. These files lack a portion of the clones; in checked studies, under half of the deficit traces to unresolved V genes, and the cause of the others is not known. The sample contains a few hundred thousand clones, about 87% of them found a single time. 10% of the sample is in the top ten clones. The sample consisted of PBMCs or T cells enriched from blood (not recorded which). The receptor source for this set is a woman between 50 and 59 years old who had recovered from COVID-19.

J is TRBJ1-4 and V is TRBV11-2, with 9 bases matching TRBD1. Germline CDR1 SGHAT, CDR2 FQNNGV. The trim removed 5 bases at V and 8 bases at J, leaving 12 bases unmatched. This CDR3 has 16 amino acids. As DNA, the CDR3 is TGTGCCAGCAGCAGTAACAGGGGGCGGTTGGGGGAAAAACTGTTTTTT. Protein: CASSSNRGRLGEKLFF.

The chain links TRBV10-3 to TRBJ1-5; no clear D. Per germline, CDR1 ENHRY and CDR2 SYGVKD. This CDR3 region has 16 residues. Trimming cost V 2 bases and J 2 bases, with 13 bases left between them. The CDR3 spells CAISEDPPGGNQPQHF. CDR3 nucleotides: TGTGCCATCAGTGAGGACCCCCCCGGGGGCAATCAGCCCCAGCATTTT.

This clone was observed a handful of times. The chain links TRBV14 to TRBJ2-7, with D maybe TRBD1 (5 bases). Germline CDR1 and CDR2: SGHDN and FVKESK. The CDR3 covers 16 residues. V dropped 3 bases and J dropped 2 bases, with 17 bases sitting between them. In DNA, the CDR3 is TGTGCCAGCAGCCACTATACCCAGGGTAGCCCCTACGAGCAGTACTTC. This codes for CASSHYTQGSPYEQYF.

The V and J genes are TRBV5-1 and TRBJ2-1; 16 bases fit TRBD2. CDR3 length equals 19 residues. Germline-derived CDR1 and CDR2 are SGHRS and YFSETQ. V shed 6 bases, J shed 0 bases, and the junction held 9 bases outside the gene matches. The CDR3 DNA is TGCGCCAGCACCCCCTTGGGACTAGCGGGGGGGCACTCCTACAATGAGCAGTTCTTC. Translation: CASTPLGLAGGHSYNEQFF. Full variable domain (remainder filled in from reference TRBV5-1 and TRBJ2-1): KAGVTQTPRYLIKTRGQQVTLSCSPISGHRSVSWYQQTPGQGLQFLFEYFSETQRNKGNFPGRFSGRQFSNSRSEMNVSTLELGDSALYLCASTPLGLAGGHSYNEQFFGPGTRLTVL.

The genes are TRBV6-5 and TRBJ1-1; weak D call: TRBD1 (6 bases). Germline lookup yields CDR1 MNHEY and CDR2 SVGAGI. The CDR3 loop spans 13 amino acids. Trimming pared 6 bases from V and 4 bases from J, leaving 12 bases between. CDR3 residues: CASSLQGGTEAFF. CDR3 coding DNA: TGTGCCAGCAGCCTACAGGGCGGCACTGAAGCTTTCTTT.

The chain employs TRBV3-1 (or the pseudogene TRBV3-2) and TRBJ2-5; D uncertain. V dropped 1 base and J dropped 2 bases, with 5 bases sitting between them. Germline V CDR1 and CDR2: LGHDT, YNNKEL (reference sequence). The CDR3 contains 13 residues. The DNA of the CDR3 is TGTGCCAGCAGCCAAGTACAGCAAGAGACCCAGTACTTC. Its protein product is CASSQVQQETQYF.

CDR3 in amino acids: CASSLQAGDNEQFF. In nucleotides, the CDR3 is TGCGCCAGCAGCTTGCAGGCAGGGGACAATGAGCAGTTCTTC. The V call is TRBV5-1, the J call TRBJ2-1; a weak D match, TRBD1 (6 bases). Germline-derived CDR1 and CDR2 are SGHRS and YFSETQ. The CDR3 spans 14 residues. Trimming pared 1 base from V and 5 bases from J, leaving 10 bases between.

This sequence joins TRBV28 and TRBJ1-1, with 7 positions matching TRBD1. V lost 3 bases to trimming and J lost 5 bases; unmatched junction nucleotides: 18. This CDR3 contains 18 residues. CDR1 is MDHEN, CDR2 SYDVKM, per germline. This CDR3 is CASSLGPGGLGDVTEAFF. DNA for the CDR3: TGTGCCAGCAGTTTGGGGCCAGGGGGTTTGGGTGACGTGACTGAAGCTTTCTTT.

The DNA of the CDR3 is TGTGCCAGCAGCACCGGGACAGGGCTTGCAGATACGCAGTATTTT. This codes for CASSTGTGLADTQYF. The chain has TRBV3-1 (or the pseudogene TRBV3-2) and TRBJ2-3, with TRBD1 matching 9 bases. This CDR3 has 15 residues. V lost 5 bases to trimming and J lost 4 bases; unmatched junction nucleotides: 7. Looked up from germline, CDR1 is LGHDT and CDR2 is YNNKEL (reference sequence).

The chain employs TRBV3-1 (or the pseudogene TRBV3-2) and TRBJ2-2; D is possibly TRBD2 (5 bases). The ends were cut back, 2 bases at V and 2 bases at J, with 12 bases in the middle. CDR3 length equals 16 residues. CDR1 is LGHDT and CDR2 is YNNKEL in the germline V gene (reference sequence). CDR3 DNA: TGTGCCAGCAGCCAATTCGCGGGTTCAAACACCGGGGAGCTGTTTTTT. Translated: CASSQFAGSNTGELFF.

The chain is built from TRBV12-3 or TRBV12-4 and TRBJ1-3; TRBD1 matches at 7 bases. The CDR3 runs to 13 residues. After removal of 5 bases from V and 8 bases from J, the junction contained 6 bases not matched to a gene. Written as DNA, the CDR3 is TGTGCCAGCAGTCCGAGGGACAGCCACACCATATATTTT. Its protein is CASSPRDSHTIYF.

This chain connects TRBV5-1 to TRBJ2-3; 8 bases line up with TRBD1. Germline trimming cut 5 bases from V and 4 bases from J; bases unmatched to any gene: 12. Germline loops: CDR1 SGHRS, CDR2 YFSETQ. This CDR3 has 16 residues. This CDR3 is CASRLGPGGSPDTQYF. The CDR3 nucleotides read TGCGCCAGCAGGCTTGGGCCAGGGGGCTCGCCAGATACGCAGTATTTT.

V is TRBV7-2 and J is TRBJ2-7; 8 bases are shared with TRBD1. The CDR3 length is 15 residues. The V and J ends lost 4 bases and 3 bases, in that order; junction bases with no gene match: 8. Germline CDR1 reads SGHTA; CDR2 reads FQGNSA. The CDR3 reads CASSSAGTGFYEQYF. CDR3 coding DNA: TGTGCCAGCAGCTCTGCCGGGACAGGCTTCTACGAGCAGTACTTC. Complete variable domain (other parts from reference TRBV7-2 and TRBJ2-7): GAGVSQSPSNKVTEKGKDVELRCDPISGHTALYWYRQSLGQGLEFLIYFQGNSAPDKSGLPSDRFSAERTGGSVSTLTIQRTQQEDSAVYLCASSSAGTGFYEQYFGPGTRLTVT.

The V call is TRBV18, the J call TRBJ1-1; maybe TRBD1 (5 bases). Per germline, CDR1 KGHSH and CDR2 LQKENI. V lost 6 bases and J lost 1, with 9 bases in between. The CDR3 covers 13 residues. The CDR3 nucleotides are TGTGCCAGCTCGACAGACCAGAACACTGAAGCTTTCTTT. The encoded protein is CASSTDQNTEAFF.

In its sample, this clone was seen once. The chain uses TRBV28 and TRBJ1-5, with 7 bases matching TRBD1. Germline values: CDR1 MDHEN, CDR2 SYDVKM. J was trimmed by 0 bases and V by 4 bases; bases with no gene match: 3. This CDR3 spans 15 amino acids. The CDR3 region has the DNA TGTGCCAGCAGTTGGACAGGCGCTAGCAATCAGCCCCAGCATTTT. This codes for CASSWTGASNQPQHF.

The gene calls are TRBV6-5 and TRBJ1-4; unclear D gene. Germline V gene sequence: CDR1 MNHEY, CDR2 SVGAGI. The CDR3 is 12 amino acids. V lost 7 bases and J lost 8, with 11 bases in between. The CDR3 DNA reads TGTGCCAGCATTAGAACGGGGGAAAAACTGTTTTTT. This gives the protein CASIRTGEKLFF.

Remarks on this clone: This same CDR3 is encoded by further DNA sequences in the sample. The V call is TRBV19, the J call TRBJ1-1; possible D gene TRBD1, 5 bases. V lost 3 bases and J 5 bases, leaving 10 bases between the germline ends. There are 13 residues in the CDR3. CDR1 is LNHDA and CDR2 is SQIVND in the germline V gene (reference sequence). The CDR3 spells CASSIPRGTEAFF. DNA for the CDR3: TGTGCCAGTAGTATCCCCCGGGGGACTGAAGCTTTCTTT.

The chain joins TRBV6-5 to TRBJ2-1, with TRBD1 identical over 7 bases. Germline lookup yields CDR1 MNHEY and CDR2 SVGAGI. This CDR3 comprises 16 residues. V was pared by 3 bases and J by 4 bases, with 9 bases of the junction left unmatched. CDR3 coding DNA: TGTGCCAGCAGTTATGGGCTGGGACAGATGTACAATGAGCAGTTCTTC. This encodes CASSYGLGQMYNEQFF.

The rearrangement joins TRBV10-3 to TRBJ2-7, with TRBD2 identical over 10 bases. CDR1 ENHRY and CDR2 SYGVKD come from the germline V gene. The CDR3 is 13 amino acids. Trimming cost V 2 bases and J 12 bases; bases outside gene matches: 7. The CDR3 DNA reads TGTGCCATCAGTGAGATAGCGGGGGGCCGAATGTACTTC. It is translated as CAISEIAGGRMYF.

The sample holds one count of this clone. The rearrangement joins TRBV19 to TRBJ1-1; D is uncertain. This CDR3 has 14 residues. The V end was cut by 3 bases, the J end by 1 base, with 9 bases between. Per germline, CDR1 LNHDA and CDR2 SQIVND (reference sequence). The chain's CDR3 is CASSITVRNTEAFF. The CDR3 coding sequence is TGTGCCAGTAGTATCACAGTTAGGAACACTGAAGCTTTCTTT.

V is TRBV5-1 and J is TRBJ2-7, with D tentatively TRBD1 (5 bases). V was clipped by 2 bases and J by 7 bases, with 13 bases between them. This CDR3 spans 13 amino acids. CDR1 SGHRS and CDR2 YFSETQ come from the germline V gene. The DNA of the CDR3 is TGCGCCAGCAGCTTAGATTTAGGGGCAGAGCAGTACTTC. Encoded protein: CASSLDLGAEQYF.

This chain links TRBV19 with TRBJ1-5, with D possibly being TRBD1 (6 bases). Trimming stripped 3 bases from V and 3 bases from J, with 12 bases between. Germline V CDR1 and CDR2: LNHDA, SQIVND (reference sequence). This CDR3 region has 15 residues. CDR3 DNA: TGTGCCAGTAGTATGGTTGGGACACACAATCAGCCCCAGCATTTT. Translating it yields CASSMVGTHNQPQHF.

The CDR3 protein is CASSLSGETQYF. DNA for the CDR3: TGTGCCAGCAGCTTGAGCGGGGAGACCCAGTACTTC. V and J are TRBV5-4 and TRBJ2-5; a weak D match, TRBD2 (6 bases). Germline V gives CDR1 SGHNT, CDR2 YYREEE (reference sequence). Trimming left V 1 base short and J 5 bases short, with 6 bases between. The CDR3 extends over 12 amino acids. The full variable domain, rest sourced from reference TRBV5-4 and TRBJ2-5, is ETGVTQSPTHLIKTRGQQVTLRCSSQSGHNTVSWYQQALGQGPQFIFQYYREEENGRGNFPPRFSGLQFPNYSSELNVNALELDDSALYLCASSLSGETQYFGPGTRLLVL.

The chain carries TRBV11-3 and TRBJ1-6; D ambiguous. The V end lost 5 bases, the J end lost 5 bases, and 16 bases lay between the germline ends. Germline values: CDR1 SGHNT, CDR2 YENEEA. The CDR3 runs 16 residues. The chain's CDR3 is CASSLPKRGNNSPLHF. The CDR3 DNA sequence: TGTGCCAGCAGCCTGCCAAAACGGGGTAATAATTCACCCCTCCACTTT. Based on the CDR3 plus reference TRBV11-3 and TRBJ1-6, the full variable domain is EAGVVQSPRYKIIEKKQPVAFWCNPISGHNTLYWYLQNLGQGPELLIRYENEEAVDDSQLPKDRFSAERLKGVDSTLKIQPAELGDSAVYLCASSLPKRGNNSPLHFGNGTRLTVT.

The gene calls are TRBV5-1 and TRBJ2-1, with 10 bases aligning to TRBD2. With V trimmed by 4 bases and J by 3 bases, 7 bases remained unmatched. Looked up from germline, CDR1 is SGHRS and CDR2 is YFSETQ. The CDR3 has 16 amino acids. The CDR3 sequence is CASSVLAGNFYNEQFF. CDR3 sequence (DNA): TGCGCCAGCAGCGTACTAGCGGGGAACTTCTACAATGAGCAGTTCTTC.

To note about this clone: This sample includes further DNA sequences coding for the same CDR3. V is TRBV29-1 and J is TRBJ1-1; a possible D gene is TRBD1 (6 bases). The CDR3 runs to 13 residues. Trimming shortened V by 6 bases and J by 0 bases, and 11 bases separated the two germline ends. From germline, CDR1 is SQVTM and CDR2 ANQGSEA. CDR3 DNA: TGCAGCGTGCGAGGACAGATGAACACTGAAGCTTTCTTT. Translation gives CSVRGQMNTEAFF.

The sample holds one count of this clone. J is TRBJ1-1 and V is TRBV18; tentatively, D is TRBD1 (5 bases). Trimming pared 5 bases from V and 1 base from J, leaving 14 bases between. CDR3 length equals 15 residues. Germline V gene sequence: CDR1 KGHSH, CDR2 LQKENI. The CDR3 DNA sequence: TGTGCCAGCTCAACCTCTCACGACAGGAACACTGAAGCTTTCTTT. This gives the protein CASSTSHDRNTEAFF.